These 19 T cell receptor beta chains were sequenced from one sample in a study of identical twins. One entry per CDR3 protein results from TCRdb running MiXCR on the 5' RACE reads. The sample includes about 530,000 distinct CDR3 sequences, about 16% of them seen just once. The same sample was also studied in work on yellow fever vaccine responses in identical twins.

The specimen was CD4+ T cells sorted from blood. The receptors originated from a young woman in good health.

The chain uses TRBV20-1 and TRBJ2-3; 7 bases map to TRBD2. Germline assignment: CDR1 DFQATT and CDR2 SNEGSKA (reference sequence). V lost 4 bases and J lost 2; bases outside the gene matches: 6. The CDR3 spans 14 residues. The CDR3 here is CSAKPGLTTDTQYF. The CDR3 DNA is TGCAGTGCTAAACCGGGACTAACCACAGATACGCAGTATTTT.

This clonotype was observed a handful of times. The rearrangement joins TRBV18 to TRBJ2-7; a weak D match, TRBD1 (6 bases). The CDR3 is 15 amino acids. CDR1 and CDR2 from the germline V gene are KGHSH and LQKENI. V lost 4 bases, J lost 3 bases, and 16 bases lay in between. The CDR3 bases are TGTGCCAGCTCACTCATTAGGACAGATCACTACGAGCAGTACTTC. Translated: CASSLIRTDHYEQYF.

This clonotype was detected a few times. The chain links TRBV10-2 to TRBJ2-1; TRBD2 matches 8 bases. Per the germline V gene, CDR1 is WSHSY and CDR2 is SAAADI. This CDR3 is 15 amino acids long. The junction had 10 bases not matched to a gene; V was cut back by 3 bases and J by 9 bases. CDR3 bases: TGCGCCAGCAGTGACGTAGGACTAGCTGACGGTGAGCAGTTCTTC. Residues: CASSDVGLADGEQFF.

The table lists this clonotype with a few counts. CDR3 bases: TGTGCCACCCGGGGAGGGGCGACAGGTGTAGATACGCAGTATTTT. Translation gives CATRGGATGVDTQYF. V and J are TRBV24-1 and TRBJ2-3; possible D gene TRBD2, 7 bases. Trimming shortened V by 9 bases and J by 5 bases, and 20 bases separated the two germline ends. Looked up from germline, CDR1 is KGHDR and CDR2 is SFDVKD. There are 15 residues in the CDR3.

CDR3 DNA sequence: TGTGCCAGTAGTGGGCTCCTATCCTACGAGCAGTACTTC. Translated: CASSGLLSYEQYF. V is TRBV19 and J is TRBJ2-7; D uncertain. Trimming stripped 5 bases from V and 1 base from J, with 9 bases between. CDR1 is LNHDA and CDR2 is SQIVND in the germline V gene (reference sequence). The CDR3 contains 13 residues.

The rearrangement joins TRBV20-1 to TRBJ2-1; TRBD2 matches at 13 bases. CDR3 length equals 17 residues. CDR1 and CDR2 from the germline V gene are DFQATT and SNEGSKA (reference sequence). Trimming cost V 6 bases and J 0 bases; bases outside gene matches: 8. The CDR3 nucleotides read TGCAGTGCGACGACTAGCGGGAGGAAAATCTCCTACAATGAGCAGTTCTTC. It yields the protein CSATTSGRKISYNEQFF.

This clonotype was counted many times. The CDR3 reads CASSSRPGGGVGTQYF. The CDR3 DNA is TGTGCCAGCAGTTCTCGTCCCGGGGGGGGGGTTGGTACGCAGTATTTT. This sequence joins TRBV12-3 or TRBV12-4 and TRBJ2-3; 8 bases agree with TRBD2. The trim removed 4 bases at V and 8 bases at J, leaving 14 bases unmatched. This CDR3 comprises 16 residues.

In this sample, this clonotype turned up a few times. CDR3 loop: CSVEDRAKETQYF. The CDR3 nucleotides read TGCAGCGTTGAGGACAGGGCGAAAGAGACCCAGTACTTC. The chain combines TRBV29-1 with TRBJ2-5, with 8 bases identical to TRBD1. The germline V gene encodes CDR1 SQVTM and CDR2 ANQGSEA. The CDR3 extends over 13 amino acids. V lost 3 bases and J lost 3; bases outside the gene matches: 3.

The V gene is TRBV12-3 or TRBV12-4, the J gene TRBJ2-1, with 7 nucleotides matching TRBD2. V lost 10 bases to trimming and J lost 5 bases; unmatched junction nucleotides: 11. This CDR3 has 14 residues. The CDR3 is CATGTGGPNNEQFF. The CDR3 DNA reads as TGTGCCACAGGGACGGGAGGCCCAAACAATGAGCAGTTCTTC.

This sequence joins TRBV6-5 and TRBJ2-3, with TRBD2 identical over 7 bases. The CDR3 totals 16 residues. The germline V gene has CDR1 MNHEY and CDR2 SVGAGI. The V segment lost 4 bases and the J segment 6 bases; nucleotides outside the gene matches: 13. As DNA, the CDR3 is TGTGCCAGCAGTTCCCTCCTCGGGACTAAGGGGGATACGCAGTATTTT. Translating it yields CASSSLLGTKGDTQYF.

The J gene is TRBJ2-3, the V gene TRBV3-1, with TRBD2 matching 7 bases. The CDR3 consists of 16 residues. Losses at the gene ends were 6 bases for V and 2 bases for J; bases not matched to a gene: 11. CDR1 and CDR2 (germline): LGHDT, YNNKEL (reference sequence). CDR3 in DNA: TGTGCCAGCAGTAGGATGGGGGGGAGCACCACAGATACGCAGTATTTT. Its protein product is CASSRMGGSTTDTQYF.

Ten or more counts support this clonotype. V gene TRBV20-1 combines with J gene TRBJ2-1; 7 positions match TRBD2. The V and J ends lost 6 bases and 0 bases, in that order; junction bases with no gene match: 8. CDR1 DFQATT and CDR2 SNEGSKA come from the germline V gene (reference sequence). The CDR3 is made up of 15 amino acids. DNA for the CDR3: TGCAGTGCAGAAGCGGGGTCGAGCTCCTACAATGAGCAGTTCTTC. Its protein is CSAEAGSSSYNEQFF.

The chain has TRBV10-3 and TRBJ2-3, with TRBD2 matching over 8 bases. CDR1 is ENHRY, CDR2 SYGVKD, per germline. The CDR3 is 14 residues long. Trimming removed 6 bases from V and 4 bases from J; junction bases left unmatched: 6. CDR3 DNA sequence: TGTGCCATCAGCGAACTAGCGGAGCCAGATACGCAGTATTTT. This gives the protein CAISELAEPDTQYF.

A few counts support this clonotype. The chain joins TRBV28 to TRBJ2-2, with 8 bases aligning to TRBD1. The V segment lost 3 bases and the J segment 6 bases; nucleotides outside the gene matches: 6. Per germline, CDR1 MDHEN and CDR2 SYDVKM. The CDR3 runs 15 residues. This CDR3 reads CASSFDRGRAGELFF. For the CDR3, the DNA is TGTGCCAGCAGTTTCGACAGGGGACGGGCCGGGGAGCTGTTTTTT.

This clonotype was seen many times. Here the CDR3 reads CASSRQAGPDQPQHF. In DNA form, the CDR3 reads TGTGCCAGCAGCCGACAGGCGGGTCCTGATCAGCCCCAGCATTTT. The V and J genes are TRBV3-1 and TRBJ1-5, with D possibly matching TRBD1 (6 bases). The V end was cut by 4 bases, the J end by 5 bases, with 15 bases between. The germline V gene encodes CDR1 LGHDT and CDR2 YNNKEL (reference sequence). The CDR3 extends over 15 amino acids.

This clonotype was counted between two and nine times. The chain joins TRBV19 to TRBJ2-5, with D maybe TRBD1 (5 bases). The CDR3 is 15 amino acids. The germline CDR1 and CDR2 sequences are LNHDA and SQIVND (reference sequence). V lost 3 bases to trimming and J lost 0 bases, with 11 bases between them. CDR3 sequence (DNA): TGTGCCAGTAGTATTGCAGGGAATTACCAAGAGACCCAGTACTTC. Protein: CASSIAGNYQETQYF.

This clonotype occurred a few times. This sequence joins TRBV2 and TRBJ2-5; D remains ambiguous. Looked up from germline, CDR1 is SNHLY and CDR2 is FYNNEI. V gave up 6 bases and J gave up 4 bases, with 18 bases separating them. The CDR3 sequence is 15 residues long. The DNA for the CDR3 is TGTGCCAGCAGGAGCTTAGACGGCGAAGGAGAGACCCAGTACTTC. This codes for CASRSLDGEGETQYF.

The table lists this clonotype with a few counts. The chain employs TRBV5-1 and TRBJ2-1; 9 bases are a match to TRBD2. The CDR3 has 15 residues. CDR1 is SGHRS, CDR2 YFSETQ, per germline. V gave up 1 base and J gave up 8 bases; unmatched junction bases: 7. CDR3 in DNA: TGCGCCAGCAGCTTGAGTCGAGCGGGAGGCTATGAGCAGTTCTTC. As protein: CASSLSRAGGYEQFF.

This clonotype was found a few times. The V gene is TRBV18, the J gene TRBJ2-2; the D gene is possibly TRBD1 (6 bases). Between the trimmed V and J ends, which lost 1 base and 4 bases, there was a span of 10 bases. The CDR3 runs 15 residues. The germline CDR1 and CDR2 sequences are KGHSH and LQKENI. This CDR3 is CASSPQGQPTGELFF. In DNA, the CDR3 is TGTGCCAGCTCACCACAGGGACAACCCACCGGGGAGCTGTTTTTT. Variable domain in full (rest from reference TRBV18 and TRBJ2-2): NAGVMQNPRHLVRRRGQEARLRCSPMKGHSHVYWYRQLPEEGLKFMVYLQKENIIDESGMPKERFSAEFPKEGPSILRIQQVVRGDSAAYFCASSPQGQPTGELFFGEGSRLTVL.